This T cell receptor (beta chain) was captured in a study of graft-versus-host responses after intestinal transplantation. Sequenced by immunoSEQ multiplex PCR; TCRdb stores in-frame clones only, minus some. The repertoire consists of 17,000 or so clones, with approximately 37% occurring once and the leading ten covering under 4.5%. There were around 200,000 CFSE-labeled responder cells plated together with around 200,000 irradiated, violet-dye-labeled stimulator cells. Regarding the study as a whole: Early HvG declines after transplant were associated with peak circulating GvH clone levels.

Germline CDR1 is LGHNA and CDR2 is YNFKEQ. The V end was cut by 5 bases, the J end by 0 bases, with 26 bases between. The CDR3 totals 19 residues. The sample here was alloreactive CD8+ T cells from a mixed lymphocyte reaction culture, taken before intestinal transplant. Subset described: CFSE-low proliferating T cells sorted from roughly six-day pre-transplant mixed lymphocyte reaction (GvH or HvG direction). This receptor was taken from a human patient who received an intestinal transplant. The V and J genes are TRBV4-2 and TRBJ2-7; either TRBD1 or TRBD2 may fit D (5 bases each). This CDR3 reads CASSLEPGQIVTGSYEQYF. The CDR3 nucleotides read TGTGCCAGCAGCTTGGAGCCGGGGCAAATCGTCACTGGCTCCTACGAGCAGTACTTC.